These 5 T cell receptor beta chains share one sample of origin, sequenced in a study of T cell responses to AZD1222 COVID-19 vaccine. The table came from immunoSEQ multiplex PCR; TCRdb's copy has only in-frame clones and leaves some out. This sample has under 150,000 clones, with over 75% found just once. This sample comprised peripheral blood, obtained on day 0 of MenACWY control vaccination. These receptors came from an adult in good health.

This chain uses TRBV29-1 with TRBJ1-6; TRBD1 matches at 8 bases. Trimming cost V 5 bases and J 9 bases; bases outside gene matches: 6. There are 13 residues in the CDR3. Germline CDR1 reads SQVTM; CDR2 reads ANQGSEA. The CDR3 DNA sequence: TGCAGCGTTTTGACAGGGGAAAGTTCACCCCTCCACTTT. Translating gives CSVLTGESSPLHF.

Concerning this clone: Other DNA sequences within the sample encode an identical CDR3. The chain recombines TRBV19 with TRBJ1-1; TRBD1 is a possible D gene (5 bases). The CDR3 covers 14 residues. Trimming removed 3 bases from V and 4 bases from J, with 12 bases in between. Germline V gene data show CDR1 as LNHDA and CDR2 as SQIVND (reference sequence). CDR3 bases: TGTGCCAGTAGTATTGGCGGGGGGGGCACTGAAGCTTTCTTT. Encoded protein: CASSIGGGGTEAFF.

V usage is TRBV5-1 and J usage is TRBJ2-7; the D gene is possibly TRBD1 (6 bases). The V gene lost 4 bases and the J gene lost 2 bases, with 16 bases spanning the gap. The CDR3 runs to 15 residues. Germline CDR1 reads SGHRS; CDR2 reads YFSETQ. The CDR3: CASSPTGTPTYEQYF. The CDR3 DNA follows: TGCGCCAGCAGCCCCACCGGGACACCTACCTACGAGCAGTACTTC.

This rearrangement joins TRBV6-2 or TRBV6-3 to TRBJ1-1; no reliable D call. The CDR3 consists of 14 residues. Germline V gene lookup returns CDR1 MNHEY and CDR2 SVGEGT. Trimming left V 5 bases short and J 4 bases short, with 14 bases between. CDR3 sequence (DNA): TGTGCCAGCAGTGGATGGCTAGGCGTCACTGAAGCTTTCTTT. Its protein is CASSGWLGVTEAFF.

This chain uses TRBV3-1 (or the pseudogene TRBV3-2) with TRBJ2-3, with 8 nucleotides matching TRBD2. Germline-derived CDR1 and CDR2 are LGHDT and YNNKEL (reference sequence). The CDR3 is 21 amino acids. V gave up 2 bases and J gave up 4 bases; unmatched junction bases: 23. Here the CDR3 DNA reads TGTGCCAGCAGCCAAAATGTTTGGCGGGTAGCGGGGACGGAACCCGCAGATACGCAGTATTTT. This sequence encodes CASSQNVWRVAGTEPADTQYF.